These T cell receptor beta chains were read from a single sample in a study of cytomegalovirus exposure and HLA in healthy donors. Here immunoSEQ multiplex PCR was the method, and the copy in TCRdb shows in-frame clones only, minus some. The table shows some 82,000 clones, with approximately 84% occurring only once. The sample was PBMCs. The receptors stem from a woman aged 45-65 years in good health and CMV-seronegative. CDR3s include the opening cysteine and the closing phenylalanine or tryptophan. Fields, in order: J gene, V gene, D gene, clone size, CDR3 protein, CDR3 DNA. A D gene is named only where the DNA matches it firmly. Clone size, where shown, is once, few, many, or a class for clones that have expanded.

j_call: TRBJ1-1
v_call: TRBV13
d_call: -
clone_size: -
cdr3_aa: CASSLGPGMNTEAFF
cdr3_nt: TGTGCCAGCAGCTTAGGGCCAGGCATGAACACTGAAGCTTTCTTT

j_call: TRBJ1-1
v_call: TRBV19
d_call: -
clone_size: -
cdr3_aa: CASSIRGLNTEAFF
cdr3_nt: TGTGCCAGTAGTATTCGGGGATTGAACACTGAAGCTTTCTTT

j_call: TRBJ2-1
v_call: TRBV15
d_call: -
clone_size: -
cdr3_aa: CAASSHRDSYNEQFF
cdr3_nt: TGTGCCGCCAGCAGTCACAGGGACTCCTACAATGAGCAGTTCTTC

j_call: TRBJ2-1
v_call: TRBV28
d_call: TRBD1
clone_size: -
cdr3_aa: CASSFFSTGTGAYNEQFF
cdr3_nt: TGTGCCAGCAGTTTTTTCTCTACAGGGACAGGGGCCTACAATGAGCAGTTCTTC

j_call: TRBJ2-7
v_call: TRBV7-2
d_call: TRBD2
clone_size: once
cdr3_aa: CASSFLTSGRGSSYEQYF
cdr3_nt: TGTGCCAGCAGCTTCCTGACTAGCGGGAGGGGGAGTTCCTACGAGCAGTACTTC

j_call: TRBJ1-1
v_call: TRBV4-1
d_call: -
clone_size: -
cdr3_aa: CASSQDSGVVSTEAFF
cdr3_nt: TGCGCCAGCAGCCAAGATTCCGGGGTTGTGAGCACTGAAGCTTTCTTT

j_call: TRBJ1-2
v_call: TRBV29-1
d_call: -
clone_size: -
cdr3_aa: CSVDSYGYTF
cdr3_nt: TGCAGCGTTGACAGTTATGGCTACACCTTC

j_call: TRBJ2-3
v_call: TRBV30
d_call: TRBD2
clone_size: -
cdr3_aa: CAWSEGLATDTQYF
cdr3_nt: TGTGCCTGGAGTGAGGGACTAGCGACAGATACGCAGTATTTT

j_call: TRBJ1-2
v_call: TRBV6-5
d_call: TRBD1
clone_size: -
cdr3_aa: CASSPGQGPYGYTF
cdr3_nt: TGTGCCAGCAGCCCAGGACAGGGGCCTTATGGCTACACCTTC

j_call: TRBJ2-5
v_call: TRBV7-9
d_call: -
clone_size: few
cdr3_aa: CASSLDRFTDQETQYF
cdr3_nt: TGTGCCAGCAGCTTAGATCGGTTTACAGATCAAGAGACCCAGTACTTC

j_call: TRBJ1-2
v_call: TRBV4-3
d_call: -
clone_size: -
cdr3_aa: CASSQDRGYGYTF
cdr3_nt: TGCGCCAGCAGCCAAGATAGAGGCTATGGCTACACCTTC

j_call: TRBJ1-2
v_call: TRBV19
d_call: TRBD1
clone_size: -
cdr3_aa: CASSLKGQGFYGYTF
cdr3_nt: TGTGCCAGTAGCTTAAAGGGACAGGGCTTCTATGGCTACACCTTC

j_call: TRBJ2-3
v_call: TRBV7-2
d_call: TRBD2
clone_size: -
cdr3_aa: CASSLGLAGGTDTQYF
cdr3_nt: TGTGCCAGCAGCTTGGGGCTAGCGGGAGGCACAGATACGCAGTATTTT

j_call: TRBJ2-3
v_call: TRBV5-6
d_call: -
clone_size: -
cdr3_aa: CASSRERVGTDTQYF
cdr3_nt: TGTGCCAGCAGTCGGGAGAGGGTCGGGACAGATACGCAGTATTTT

j_call: TRBJ2-1
v_call: TRBV5-1
d_call: -
clone_size: -
cdr3_aa: CASSLVLALGEQFF
cdr3_nt: TGCGCCAGCAGCTTGGTTCTAGCGCTTGGTGAGCAGTTCTTC

j_call: TRBJ2-3
v_call: TRBV11-2
d_call: TRBD2
clone_size: -
cdr3_aa: CASSLGGLLAGEITDTQYF
cdr3_nt: TGTGCCAGCAGCTTAGGGGGCCTCCTTGCGGGGGAGATCACAGATACGCAGTATTTT

j_call: TRBJ1-1
v_call: TRBV4-1
d_call: -
clone_size: few
cdr3_aa: CASSQETAVNTEAFF
cdr3_nt: TGCGCCAGCAGCCAAGAGACAGCCGTAAACACTGAAGCTTTCTTT

j_call: TRBJ2-5
v_call: TRBV5-4
d_call: -
clone_size: once
cdr3_aa: CASSSRLGSYQETQYF
cdr3_nt: TGTGCCAGCAGCTCTCGGTTAGGGAGCTATCAAGAGACCCAGTACTTC

j_call: TRBJ2-1
v_call: TRBV6-1
d_call: TRBD2
clone_size: -
cdr3_aa: CASSESREYNEQFF
cdr3_nt: TGTGCCAGCAGTGAATCGCGGGAGTACAATGAGCAGTTCTTC

j_call: TRBJ1-1
v_call: TRBV4-3
d_call: -
clone_size: -
cdr3_aa: CASSQVKGQREATEAFF
cdr3_nt: TGCGCCAGCAGCCAAGTGAAAGGACAGCGCGAGGCCACTGAAGCTTTCTTT

j_call: TRBJ1-1
v_call: TRBV19
d_call: -
clone_size: -
cdr3_aa: CASTWGLNTEAFF
cdr3_nt: TGTGCCAGTACGTGGGGGCTGAACACTGAAGCTTTCTTT

j_call: TRBJ2-3
v_call: TRBV19
d_call: -
clone_size: -
cdr3_aa: CASSTRENTQYF
cdr3_nt: TGTGCCAGTAGTACCCGGGAAAATACGCAGTATTTT

j_call: TRBJ2-1
v_call: TRBV19
d_call: TRBD2
clone_size: -
cdr3_aa: CASSGRLAGGPNEQFF
cdr3_nt: TGTGCCAGTAGTGGACGACTAGCGGGAGGCCCAAATGAGCAGTTCTTC

j_call: TRBJ2-5
v_call: TRBV30
d_call: -
clone_size: -
cdr3_aa: CAWSEETQYF
cdr3_nt: TGTGCCTGGAGCGAAGAGACCCAGTACTTC

j_call: TRBJ1-1
v_call: TRBV28
d_call: TRBD1
clone_size: few
cdr3_aa: CASSLRTGGRTEAFF
cdr3_nt: TGTGCCAGCAGTTTAAGGACAGGGGGTCGCACTGAAGCTTTCTTT

j_call: TRBJ1-1
v_call: TRBV4-3
d_call: -
clone_size: -
cdr3_aa: CASSQAGYAEAFF
cdr3_nt: TGCGCCAGCAGCCAAGCAGGGTACGCTGAAGCTTTCTTT

j_call: TRBJ2-1
v_call: TRBV27
d_call: -
clone_size: -
cdr3_aa: CASSWTDYNEQFF
cdr3_nt: TGTGCCAGCAGTTGGACAGACTACAATGAGCAGTTCTTC

j_call: TRBJ2-1
v_call: TRBV11-2
d_call: TRBD2
clone_size: -
cdr3_aa: CASSLEPLAGAYNEQFF
cdr3_nt: TGTGCCAGCAGCTTAGAGCCTCTAGCGGGAGCCTACAATGAGCAGTTCTTC

j_call: TRBJ2-5
v_call: TRBV5-1
d_call: -
clone_size: few
cdr3_aa: CASSLVQGGETQYF
cdr3_nt: TGCGCCAGCAGCTTGGTACAGGGTGGAGAGACCCAGTACTTC

j_call: TRBJ2-5
v_call: TRBV4-2
d_call: TRBD2
clone_size: -
cdr3_aa: CASTWTSGLQETQYF
cdr3_nt: TGTGCCAGCACGTGGACTAGCGGGCTTCAAGAGACCCAGTACTTC

j_call: TRBJ1-4
v_call: TRBV27
d_call: -
clone_size: -
cdr3_aa: CASSLSSANEKLFF
cdr3_nt: TGTGCCAGCAGTTTAAGCTCCGCTAATGAAAAACTGTTTTTT

j_call: TRBJ2-5
v_call: TRBV7-2
d_call: TRBD1
clone_size: -
cdr3_aa: CASSLSGQLQETQYF
cdr3_nt: TGTGCCAGCAGCTTATCGGGACAGCTCCAAGAGACCCAGTACTTC

j_call: TRBJ2-5
v_call: TRBV19
d_call: TRBD2
clone_size: -
cdr3_aa: CASTDASGEETQYF
cdr3_nt: TGTGCCAGTACCGATGCTAGCGGGGAAGAGACCCAGTACTTC

j_call: TRBJ1-2
v_call: TRBV6-1
d_call: -
clone_size: -
cdr3_aa: CASSEVRLNYGYTF
cdr3_nt: TGTGCCAGCAGTGAAGTTCGACTAAACTATGGCTACACCTTC

j_call: TRBJ2-5
v_call: TRBV5-4
d_call: TRBD2
clone_size: -
cdr3_aa: CASSTPLGGAVETQYF
cdr3_nt: TGTGCCAGCAGCACCCCGCTCGGGGGGGCCGTAGAGACCCAGTACTTC

j_call: TRBJ1-2
v_call: TRBV2
d_call: TRBD1
clone_size: -
cdr3_aa: CASSGRTGIYGYTF
cdr3_nt: TGTGCCAGCAGTGGGAGGACAGGGATCTATGGCTACACCTTC